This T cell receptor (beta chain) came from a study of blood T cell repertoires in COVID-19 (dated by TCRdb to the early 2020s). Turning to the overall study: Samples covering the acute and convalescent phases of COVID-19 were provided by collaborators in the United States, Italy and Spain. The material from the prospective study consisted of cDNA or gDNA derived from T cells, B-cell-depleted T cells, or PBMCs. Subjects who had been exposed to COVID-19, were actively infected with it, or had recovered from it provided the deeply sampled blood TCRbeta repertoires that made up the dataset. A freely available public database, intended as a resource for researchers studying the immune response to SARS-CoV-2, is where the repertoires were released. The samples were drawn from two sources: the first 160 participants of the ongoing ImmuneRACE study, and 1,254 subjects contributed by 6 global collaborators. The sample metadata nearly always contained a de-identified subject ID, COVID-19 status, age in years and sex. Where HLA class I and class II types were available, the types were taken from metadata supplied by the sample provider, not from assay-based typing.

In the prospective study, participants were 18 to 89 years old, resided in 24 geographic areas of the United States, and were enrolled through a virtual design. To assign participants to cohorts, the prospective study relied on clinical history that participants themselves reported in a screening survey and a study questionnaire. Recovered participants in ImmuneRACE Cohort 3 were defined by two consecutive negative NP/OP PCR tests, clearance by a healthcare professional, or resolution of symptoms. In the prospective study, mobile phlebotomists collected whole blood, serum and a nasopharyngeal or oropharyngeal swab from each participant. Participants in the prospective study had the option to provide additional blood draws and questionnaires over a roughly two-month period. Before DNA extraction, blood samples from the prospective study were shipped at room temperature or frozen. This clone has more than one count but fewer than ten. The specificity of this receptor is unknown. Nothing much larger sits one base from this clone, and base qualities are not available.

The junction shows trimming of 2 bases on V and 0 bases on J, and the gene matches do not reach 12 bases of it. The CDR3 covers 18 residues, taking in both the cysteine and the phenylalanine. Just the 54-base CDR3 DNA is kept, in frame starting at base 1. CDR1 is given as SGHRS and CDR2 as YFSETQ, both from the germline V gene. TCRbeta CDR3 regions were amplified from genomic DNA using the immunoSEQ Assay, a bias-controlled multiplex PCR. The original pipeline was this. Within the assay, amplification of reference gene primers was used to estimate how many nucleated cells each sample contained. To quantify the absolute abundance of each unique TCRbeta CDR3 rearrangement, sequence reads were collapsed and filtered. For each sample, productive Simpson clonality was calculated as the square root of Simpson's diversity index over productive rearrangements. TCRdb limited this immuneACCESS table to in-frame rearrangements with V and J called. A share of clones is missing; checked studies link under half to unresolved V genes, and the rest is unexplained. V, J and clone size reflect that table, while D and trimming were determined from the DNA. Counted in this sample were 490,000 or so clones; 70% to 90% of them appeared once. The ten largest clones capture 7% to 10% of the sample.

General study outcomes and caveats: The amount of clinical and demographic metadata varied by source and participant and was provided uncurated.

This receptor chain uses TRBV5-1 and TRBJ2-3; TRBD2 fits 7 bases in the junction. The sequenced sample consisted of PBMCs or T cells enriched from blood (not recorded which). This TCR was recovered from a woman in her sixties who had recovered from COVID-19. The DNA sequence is TGCGCCAGCAGCTTCGCTGGCTCTGGCGGGGGTAGCACAGATACGCAGTATTTT. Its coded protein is CASSFAGSGGGSTDTQYF. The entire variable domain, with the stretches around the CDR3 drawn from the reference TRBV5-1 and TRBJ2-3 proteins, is KAGVTQTPRYLIKTRGQQVTLSCSPISGHRSVSWYQQTPGQGLQFLFEYFSETQRNKGNFPGRFSGRQFSNSRSEMNVSTLELGDSALYLCASSFAGSGGGSTDTQYFGPGTRLTVL.